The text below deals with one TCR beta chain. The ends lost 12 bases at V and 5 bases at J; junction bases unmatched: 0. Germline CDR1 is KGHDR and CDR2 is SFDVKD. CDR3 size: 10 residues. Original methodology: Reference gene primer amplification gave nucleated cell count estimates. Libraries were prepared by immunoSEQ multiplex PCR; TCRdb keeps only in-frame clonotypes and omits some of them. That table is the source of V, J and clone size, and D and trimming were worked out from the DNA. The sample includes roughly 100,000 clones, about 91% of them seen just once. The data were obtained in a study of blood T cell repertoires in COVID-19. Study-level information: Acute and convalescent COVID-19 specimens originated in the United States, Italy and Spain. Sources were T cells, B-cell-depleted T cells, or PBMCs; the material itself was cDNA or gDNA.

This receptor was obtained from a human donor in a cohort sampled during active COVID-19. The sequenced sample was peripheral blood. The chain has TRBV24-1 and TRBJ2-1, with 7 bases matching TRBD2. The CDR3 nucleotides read TGTGCCGCGGGAGACAATGAGCAGTTCTTC. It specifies CAAGDNEQFF.